The T cell receptor beta chain described here comes from a study of shared clonotypes between healthy human individuals. In the source study's methods: From ImmunoSEQ came sequences covering only the junction and carrying no quality scores, so filtering differed. Method: immunoSEQ multiplex PCR; TCRdb's copy keeps in-frame clones and lacks some. For V, J and clone size, that table is used; D and trimming come from the DNA. The data contain 1,400,000 or so clones, just under 99% of them singletons. This CDR3 is 15 amino acids long. Germline values: CDR1 LNHDA, CDR2 SQIVND (reference sequence). The trim removed 4 bases at V and 2 bases at J, leaving 1 base unmatched. General observations from the study: Apart from blood, nothing was sampled; tissue repertoires likely differ.

Of note for this clone: Antigen specificity is unknown.

Sequencing was performed on naive CD4+ T cells sorted from blood. Subset reported: CD45RA+ positively selected. This sequence joins TRBV19 and TRBJ2-1, with 11 bases matching TRBD2. The source of this sequence is a man aged 25 to 40 in good health. The CDR3 here is CASSRLAGTYNEQFF. As DNA, the CDR3 is TGTGCCAGTAGTAGACTAGCGGGAACCTACAATGAGCAGTTCTTC.